This TCR beta chain was recovered during a study of T-cell memory formation after mild COVID-19 (dated by TCRdb to 2020 to 2023). Regarding the complete study: Most TCR sequence clusters were specific to one of the two donors. Two young, previously healthy adult volunteers made up the cohort, one male and one female. In a couple of donors, T-cell clones that expanded and contracted after mild COVID-19 were followed by sequencing TCRalpha and TCRbeta repertoires longitudinally. Broad study findings and their caveats: Some responding clones were detected in pre-infection memory, suggesting pre-existing cross-reactive memory T cells joined the SARS-CoV-2 response. Only a couple of mild cases were covered by the study, and larger cohorts that include severe cases with pre-infection samples were considered necessary. Clones contracting from day 15 to 85 had balanced CD4/CD8 phenotypes, while a second wave expanding from day 15 to 37 was biased towards CD4+. The second-wave clones that peaked on day 37 were not confirmed to be SARS-CoV-2 specific. Contracting CD4+ clones were found mainly in CM and EM memory subsets, while CD8+ clones were enriched in EMRA.

From the cysteine through the phenylalanine, the CDR3 covers 15 amino acids. Only CDR3 DNA remains: 45 bases, in frame from the first base. CDR1 and CDR2, per the germline V gene, are SGHRS and YFSETQ. V loses 2 bases, J loses 2 bases, and the germline ends lie 11 bases apart. This clonotype was recorded at least ten times. The clone's antigen remains unknown. No base quality values were provided; no much bigger clone lies one nucleotide off. Ficoll-Paque density gradient centrifugation was the method used to isolate PBMCs. The sequencing machine was an Illumina NovaSeq 6000. TCRalpha and TCRbeta cDNA libraries were constructed by 5'RACE with constant-segment primers, with sample barcodes and unique molecular identifiers being introduced. RNA was extracted from every sample with Trizol reagent. Libraries were amplified in two PCR steps, with a second sample barcode and Illumina TruSeq adapters added in the second step. Sequencing of the libraries was done on an Illumina NovaSeq, producing 2 x 150 bp paired-end reads. The original methods were these. The reads were demultiplexed and collapsed into UMI-guided consensus sequences using migec v1.2.7. With mixcr v2.1.11, UMI consensuses were aligned to TRA and TRB V and J templates and assembled into clonotypes. Clonotypes were classified as expanded or contracted when called significant by both edgeR and NoisET, with noise models trained on biological replicates. For edgeR calls, the cutoffs were a false discovery rate-adjusted p below 0.01 and a log2 fold-change threshold of 1. PCA with hierarchical clustering of max-normalized trajectories of the 1000 most abundant clonotypes was used as exploratory dynamics analysis. Separately sequenced CD4+ and CD8+ repertoires were used to assign a CD4 or CD8 phenotype to each responding clone. TCRdb reworked the public reads: Q25 trimming with fastp, MiXCR clone assembly, productive beta chains retained. A single entry per CDR3 protein holds the most common genes and DNA from its merged rows. The V and J calls reflect TCRdb's pipeline rather than the authors' work. Recorded for this sample are some 150,000 distinct CDR3 sequences; 14% of them occurred a single time. The top ten clonotypes cover about 27% of the sample.

The rearrangement combines TRBV5-1 with TRBJ2-1; the D gene is possibly TRBD2, with 6 bases matching. What was sequenced was PBMCs or a T cell subset sorted from them (not recorded which). The sequence was collected from an adult woman who had mild COVID-19 (a few samples of this study predate the infection). The sample titles of this study are shuffled in the database, so cell type and time point are left out; the donor was told from shared clones. The DNA sequence is given as TGCGCCAGCAGCTTTAGACTAGACCCCTACAATGAGCAGTTCTTC. It is translated as CASSFRLDPYNEQFF.